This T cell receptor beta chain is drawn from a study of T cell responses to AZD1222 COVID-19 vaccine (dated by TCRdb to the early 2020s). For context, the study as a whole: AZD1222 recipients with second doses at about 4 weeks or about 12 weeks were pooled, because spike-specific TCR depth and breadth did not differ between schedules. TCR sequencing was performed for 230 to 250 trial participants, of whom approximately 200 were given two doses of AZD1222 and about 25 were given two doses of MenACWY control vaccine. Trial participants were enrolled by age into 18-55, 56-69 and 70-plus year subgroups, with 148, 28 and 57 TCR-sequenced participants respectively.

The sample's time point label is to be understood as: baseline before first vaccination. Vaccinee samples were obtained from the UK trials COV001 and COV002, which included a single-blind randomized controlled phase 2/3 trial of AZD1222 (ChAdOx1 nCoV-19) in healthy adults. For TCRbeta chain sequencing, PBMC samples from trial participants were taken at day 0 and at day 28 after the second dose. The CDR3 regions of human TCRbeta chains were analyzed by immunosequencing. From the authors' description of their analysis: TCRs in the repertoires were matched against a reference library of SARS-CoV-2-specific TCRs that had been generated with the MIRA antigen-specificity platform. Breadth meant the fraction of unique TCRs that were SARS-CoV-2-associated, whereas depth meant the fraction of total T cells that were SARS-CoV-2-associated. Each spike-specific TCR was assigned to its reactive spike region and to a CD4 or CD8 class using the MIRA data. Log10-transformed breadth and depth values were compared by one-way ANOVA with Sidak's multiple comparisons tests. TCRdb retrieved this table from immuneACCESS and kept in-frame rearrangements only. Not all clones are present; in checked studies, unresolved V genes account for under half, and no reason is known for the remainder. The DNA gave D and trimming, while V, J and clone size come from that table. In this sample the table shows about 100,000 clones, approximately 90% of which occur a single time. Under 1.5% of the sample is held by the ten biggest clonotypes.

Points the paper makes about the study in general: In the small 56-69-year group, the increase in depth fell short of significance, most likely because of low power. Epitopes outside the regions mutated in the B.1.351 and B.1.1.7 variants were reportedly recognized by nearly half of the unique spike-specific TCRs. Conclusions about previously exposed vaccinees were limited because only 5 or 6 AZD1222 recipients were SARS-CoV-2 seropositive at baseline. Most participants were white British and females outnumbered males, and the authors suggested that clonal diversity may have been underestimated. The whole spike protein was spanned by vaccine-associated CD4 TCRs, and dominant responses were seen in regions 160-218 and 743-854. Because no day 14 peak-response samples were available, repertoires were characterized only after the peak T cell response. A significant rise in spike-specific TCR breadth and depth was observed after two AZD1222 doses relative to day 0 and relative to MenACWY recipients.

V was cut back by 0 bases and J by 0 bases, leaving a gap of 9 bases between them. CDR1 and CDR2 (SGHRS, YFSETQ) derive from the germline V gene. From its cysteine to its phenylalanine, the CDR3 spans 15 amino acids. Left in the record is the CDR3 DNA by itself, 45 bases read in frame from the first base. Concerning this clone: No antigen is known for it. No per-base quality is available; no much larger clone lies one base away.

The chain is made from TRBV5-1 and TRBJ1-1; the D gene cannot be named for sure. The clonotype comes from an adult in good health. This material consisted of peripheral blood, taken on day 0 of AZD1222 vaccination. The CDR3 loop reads CASSLVGSLNTEAFF. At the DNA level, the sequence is TGCGCCAGCAGCTTGGTCGGGAGTCTGAACACTGAAGCTTTCTTT.